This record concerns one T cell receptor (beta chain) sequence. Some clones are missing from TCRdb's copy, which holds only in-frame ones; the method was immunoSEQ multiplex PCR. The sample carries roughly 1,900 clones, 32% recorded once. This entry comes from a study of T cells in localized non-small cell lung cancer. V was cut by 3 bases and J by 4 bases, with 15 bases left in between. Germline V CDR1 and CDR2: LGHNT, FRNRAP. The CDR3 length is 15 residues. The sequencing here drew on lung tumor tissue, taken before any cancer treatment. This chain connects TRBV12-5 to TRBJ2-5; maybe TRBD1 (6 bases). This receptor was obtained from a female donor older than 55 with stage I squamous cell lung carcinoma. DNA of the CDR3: TGTGCTAGTGGTTTCAGGGGCGATCCCGGAGAGACCCAGTACTTC. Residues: CASGFRGDPGETQYF.